This T cell receptor (beta chain) was sequenced during a study of blood T cell repertoires in COVID-19. About the study: There were acute and convalescent COVID-19 samples, and they came from the United States, Italy and Spain. Sources were T cells, B-cell-depleted T cells, or PBMCs; the material itself was cDNA or gDNA.

In the source study's methods: By means of reference gene primer amplification, nucleated cell counts were estimated. Generated by immunoSEQ multiplex PCR, the TCRdb table keeps only in-frame clones and is missing some. V, J and clone size are taken as reported in that table, and D and trimming were inferred from the DNA itself. The data hold about 150,000 clones, with 80% observed a single time. Trimming took 3 bases from V and 0 from J, leaving 11 bases between them. Germline-derived CDR1 and CDR2 are SGHNT and YENEEA. This CDR3 comprises 15 residues. This TCR came from a woman in her forties or fifties with acute or convalescent COVID-19. Sequencing input: peripheral blood. The V and J genes are TRBV11-3 and TRBJ2-5, with D tentatively TRBD2 (6 bases). CDR3 loop: CASSLGTHYQETQYF. CDR3 coding DNA: TGTGCCAGCAGCTTGGGGACTCACTACCAAGAGACCCAGTACTTC.